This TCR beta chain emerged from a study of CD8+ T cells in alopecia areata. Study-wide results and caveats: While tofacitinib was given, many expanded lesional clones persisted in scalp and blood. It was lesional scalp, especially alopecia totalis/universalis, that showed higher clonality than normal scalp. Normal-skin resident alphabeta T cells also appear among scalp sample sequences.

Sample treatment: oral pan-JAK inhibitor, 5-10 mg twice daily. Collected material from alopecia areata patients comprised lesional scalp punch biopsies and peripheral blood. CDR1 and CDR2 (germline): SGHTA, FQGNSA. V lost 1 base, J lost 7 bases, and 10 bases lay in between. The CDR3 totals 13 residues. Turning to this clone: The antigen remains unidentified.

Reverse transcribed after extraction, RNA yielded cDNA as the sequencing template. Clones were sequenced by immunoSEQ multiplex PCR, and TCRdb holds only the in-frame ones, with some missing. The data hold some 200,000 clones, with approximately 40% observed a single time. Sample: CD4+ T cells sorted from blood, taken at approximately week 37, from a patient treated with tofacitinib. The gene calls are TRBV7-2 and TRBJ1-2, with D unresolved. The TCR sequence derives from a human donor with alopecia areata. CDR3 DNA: TGTGCCAGCAGCTTAGGAGGCGGCTCTGGCTACACCTTC. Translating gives CASSLGGGSGYTF.